The rows below give T cell receptor beta chains drawn from one sample of a study of blood T cell repertoires in COVID-19. This table comes from immunoSEQ multiplex PCR, and its TCRdb copy is limited to in-frame clones, with some not included. The data contain 350,000 or so clones, roughly 90% of them singletons. Input material: PBMCs or T cells enriched from blood (not recorded which). These receptors were obtained from a woman aged 30 to 39 who had recovered from COVID-19. The CDR3 runs from the conserved cysteine through the conserved F or W. Each record gives: J gene, V gene, CDR3 protein.

J gene: TRBJ2-7
V gene: TRBV2
CDR3 protein: CASRDSYEQYF

J gene: TRBJ1-2
V gene: TRBV2
CDR3 protein: CASSLFRDTVRSRGYTF

J gene: TRBJ2-3
V gene: TRBV11-2
CDR3 protein: CASSHDRVDTQYF

J gene: TRBJ1-1
V gene: TRBV18
CDR3 protein: CASSPRGQDTEAFF

J gene: TRBJ2-1
V gene: TRBV15
CDR3 protein: CATSVGTSVDEQFF

J gene: TRBJ2-1
V gene: TRBV29-1
CDR3 protein: CSHPAYNEQFF

J gene: TRBJ1-1
V gene: TRBV13
CDR3 protein: CASSLAQASEAFF

J gene: TRBJ2-1
V gene: TRBV24-1
CDR3 protein: CATSDTGGSGNEQFF

J gene: TRBJ2-7
V gene: TRBV11-3
CDR3 protein: CASSPGETYEQYF

J gene: TRBJ2-2
V gene: TRBV19
CDR3 protein: CASTPEGRGGGGELFF

J gene: TRBJ2-7
V gene: TRBV6-5
CDR3 protein: CASRVPGGSSYEQYF